Sequencing of this TCR beta chain was carried out in a study of T cells in localized non-small cell lung cancer. The CDR3 contains 13 residues. Germline lookup yields CDR1 LNHDA and CDR2 SQIVND (reference sequence). V was cut by 6 bases and J by 0 bases, with 5 bases left in between. This clone counts as large. Profiled with immunoSEQ multiplex PCR; TCRdb holds only in-frame clones, not every one. Of several thousand clones listed, about 24% are singletons. Specimen: normal lung tissue next to the tumor, collected before any cancer treatment. This chain joins TRBV19 and TRBJ2-2; D call uncertain. This clonotype was sampled from a man aged 35 to 69 with stage III squamous cell lung carcinoma. The CDR3 here is CASSDANTGELFF. CDR3 nucleotides: TGTGCCAGTAGCGACGCGAACACCGGGGAGCTGTTTTTT.